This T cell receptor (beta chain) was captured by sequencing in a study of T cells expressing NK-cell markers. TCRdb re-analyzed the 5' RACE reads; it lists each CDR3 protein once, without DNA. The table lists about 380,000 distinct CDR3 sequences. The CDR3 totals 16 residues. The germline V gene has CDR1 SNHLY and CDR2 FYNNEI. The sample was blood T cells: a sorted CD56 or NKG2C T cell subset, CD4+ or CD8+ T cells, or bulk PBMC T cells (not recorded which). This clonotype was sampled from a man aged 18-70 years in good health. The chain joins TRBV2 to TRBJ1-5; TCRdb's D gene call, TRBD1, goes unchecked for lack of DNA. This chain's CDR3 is CASSAIGTGRNQPQHF.